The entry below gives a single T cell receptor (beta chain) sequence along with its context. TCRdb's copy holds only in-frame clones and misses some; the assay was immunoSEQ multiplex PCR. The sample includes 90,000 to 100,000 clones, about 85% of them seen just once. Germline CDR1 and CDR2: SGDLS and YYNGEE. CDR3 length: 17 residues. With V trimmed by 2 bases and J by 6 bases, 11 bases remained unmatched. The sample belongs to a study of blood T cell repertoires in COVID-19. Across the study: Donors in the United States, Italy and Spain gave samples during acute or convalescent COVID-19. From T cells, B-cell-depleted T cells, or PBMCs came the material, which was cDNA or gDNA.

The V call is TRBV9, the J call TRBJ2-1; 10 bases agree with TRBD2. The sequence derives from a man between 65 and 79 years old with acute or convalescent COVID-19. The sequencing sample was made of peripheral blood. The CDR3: CASSVGLAGVNGNEQFF. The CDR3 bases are TGTGCCAGCAGCGTTGGGCTAGCGGGGGTAAACGGCAATGAGCAGTTCTTC.